This T cell receptor beta chain is drawn from a study of T cell changes during pregnancy in multiple sclerosis. The CDR3 is 14 amino acids. Germline CDR1 and CDR2: LGHNT and FRNRAP. V shed 4 bases and J 5 bases; nucleotides not matched to a gene: 7. The method was immunoSEQ multiplex PCR; TCRdb's version includes in-frame clones alone and lacks a portion of them. Here the sample spans 73,000 or so clones, roughly 90% being singletons. Here the sequenced sample was peripheral blood, taken after pregnancy. The receptor comes from a female donor in good health, enrolled as a control in a pregnancy study. This sequence joins TRBV12-5 and TRBJ2-5, with TRBD2 identical over 7 bases. The CDR3 reads CASGWGGDRETQYF. The CDR3 region has the DNA TGTGCTAGTGGTTGGGGGGGGGACCGGGAGACCCAGTACTTC.